The 32 T cell receptor beta chains given below trace back to one sample, sequenced in a study of T-cell reconstitution after alpha-beta-depleted transplantation in children. A TCRbeta library incorporating unique molecular identifiers was prepared. TCRdb ran MiXCR on the PCR reads and lists one entry per CDR3 protein. The repertoire holds around 370,000 distinct CDR3 sequences, around 15% seen once, with roughly two fifths in the top ten. Here the sequenced sample was PBMCs, mostly from graft donor cells, taken 360 days after TCRalphabeta/CD19-depleted stem cell transplant. The receptors originated from a male patient between 2 and 10 years old who had a stem cell transplant for acute lymphoblastic leukemia, so the T cells may come from the graft donor.

This clonotype has more than one count but fewer than ten. The J gene is TRBJ2-7, the V gene TRBV7-3; 11 positions match TRBD1. J gave up 2 bases and V 2 bases, and 2 bases lay outside the gene matches. CDR1 and CDR2 from the germline V gene are SGHTA and FQGTGA. The CDR3 spans 15 residues. The CDR3 protein is CASSLGTGGPYEQYF. The CDR3 nucleotides are TGTGCCAGCAGCTTAGGGACAGGGGGGCCCTACGAGCAGTACTTC. Supplemented by reference TRBV7-3 and TRBJ2-7, the full variable domain reads GAGVSQTPSNKVTEKGKYVELRCDPISGHTALYWYRQSLGQGPEFLIYFQGTGAADDSGLPNDRFFAVRPEGSVSTLKIQRTERGDSAVYLCASSLGTGGPYEQYFGPGTRLTVT.

Ten or more counts support this clonotype. At one end the junction does not follow the germline gene, possibly because of a read error. The rearrangement joins TRBV28 to TRBJ2-2, with D unresolved. The germline gives CDR1 MDHEN, CDR2 SYDVKM. The CDR3 totals 12 residues. For the CDR3, the DNA is TGCGCCAGCAGCCTTTCCGGCCGGGAGCTGTTTTTT. Translating it yields CASSLSGRELFF.

This sequence joins TRBV30 and TRBJ2-7; tentatively, D is TRBD1 (6 bases). Trimming took off 3 bases at V and 1 base at J, with 7 bases between the two ends. The CDR3 totals 12 residues. CDR1 is GTSNPN and CDR2 is SVGIG in the germline V gene (reference sequence). CDR3 region: CAWSGQSYEQYF. CDR3 coding DNA: TGTGCCTGGAGCGGACAGTCCTACGAGCAGTACTTC.

This clonotype was seen many times. The rearrangement uses TRBV5-1 and TRBJ1-4, with unresolved D. V was trimmed by 2 bases and J by 0 bases, leaving 5 bases between them. The CDR3 runs to 14 residues. Germline V lookup: CDR1 SGHRS, CDR2 YFSETQ. For the CDR3, the DNA is TGCGCCAGCAGCTTAGGTGCAACTAATGAAAAACTGTTTTTT. Translation gives CASSLGATNEKLFF.

This clonotype was detected only a few times. CDR3 DNA: TGTGCCAGCAGCTTATTCGGCAGGGTCCCCTCCGAGCAGTACTTC. Translating gives CASSLFGRVPSEQYF. The chain combines TRBV7-2 with TRBJ2-7; weak D call: TRBD1 (5 bases). Germline CDR1 and CDR2: SGHTA and FQGNSA. Trimming removed 2 bases from V and 6 bases from J, with 17 bases in between. This CDR3 is 15 amino acids long.

The chain is built from TRBV30 and TRBJ2-7, with D hard to call. From germline, CDR1 is GTSNPN and CDR2 SVGIG (reference sequence). V was clipped by 2 bases and J by 0 bases, with 20 bases between them. The CDR3 is made up of 17 amino acids. CDR3 amino acids: CAWSPLYWPGGSYEQYF. DNA for the CDR3: TGTGCCTGGAGTCCACTGTATTGGCCCGGTGGCTCCTACGAGCAGTACTTC.

Comment on this clonotype: At one of its ends the junction is not consistent with the germline gene, which may arise from a read error. The chain is built from TRBV7-2 and TRBJ2-5; 9 nucleotides agree with TRBD2. The CDR3 loop spans 12 amino acids. Per germline, CDR1 SGHTA and CDR2 FQGNSA. The CDR3 bases are TGTGCCAGCAGTAGCGGGAGAGAGACCCAGAACTTC. Its protein is CASSSGRETQNF.

The chain employs TRBV6-4 and TRBJ2-7, with D uncertain. The ends were cut back, 2 bases at V and 8 bases at J, with 4 bases in the middle. This CDR3 comprises 10 residues. The germline V gene encodes CDR1 MRHNA and CDR2 SNTAGT. CDR3 nucleotides: TGTGCCAGCAGTGACCTGCAGCAGTACTTC. This translates into CASSDLQQYF.

There are a few counts of this clonotype. The chain couples TRBV4-2 to TRBJ1-1; TRBD1 agrees at 8 bases. The J segment lost 4 bases and the V segment lost 0 bases, leaving 10 bases of the junction unmatched. This CDR3 is built from 17 residues. Germline V gives CDR1 LGHNA, CDR2 YNFKEQ. For the CDR3, the DNA is TGTGCCAGCAGCCAAGATAGTCAGGGGGCCTTTGGCACTGAAGCTTTCTTT. Its protein product is CASSQDSQGAFGTEAFF.

The table lists this clonotype with many counts. The genes are TRBV24-1 and TRBJ2-1; 10 nucleotides agree with TRBD2. CDR3 length: 17 amino acids. With V trimmed by 5 bases and J by 3 bases, 9 bases remained unmatched. In germline, CDR1 is KGHDR, CDR2 SFDVKD. The CDR3 protein is CATSASGSLQNYNEQFF. The CDR3 DNA sequence: TGTGCCACCAGTGCTAGCGGGAGCCTCCAAAACTACAATGAGCAGTTCTTC.

This clonotype was picked up a small number of times. The CDR3 nucleotides are TGTGCCATCAGTGACCCCCCCTTTGGGCAGGGGAAGAGCTCCTACGAGCAGTACTTC. Its protein is CAISDPPFGQGKSSYEQYF. The chain recombines TRBV10-3 with TRBJ2-7; D possibly corresponds to TRBD1 (6 bases). The CDR3 length is 19 residues. The germline CDR1 and CDR2 sequences are ENHRY and SYGVKD. V was clipped by 3 bases and J by 0 bases, with 24 bases between them.

The chain uses TRBV7-2 and TRBJ1-5, with D uncertain. Germline CDR1 SGHTA, CDR2 FQGNSA. The CDR3 runs to 15 residues. Trimming took 3 bases from V and 3 from J, leaving 12 bases between them. The CDR3 region is CASSLGRHPNQPQHF. DNA of the CDR3: TGTGCCAGCAGCTTGGGAAGACATCCCAATCAGCCCCAGCATTTT.

This clonotype was seen more than once but under ten times. The chain carries TRBV3-1 and TRBJ2-7, with a weak D call TRBD2 (5 bases). CDR3 length: 12 residues. Per the germline V gene, CDR1 is LGHDT and CDR2 is YNNKEL (reference sequence). Trimming cost V 8 bases and J 6 bases, with 14 bases left between them. The CDR3 spells CASAASLGEQYF. In DNA, the CDR3 is TGTGCCAGCGCGGCTAGCCTCGGCGAGCAGTACTTC.

This clonotype was observed a few times. The CDR3 sequence: CASSPADEQFF. CDR3 sequence (DNA): TGTGCCAGCAGCCCGGCCGACGAGCAGTTCTTC. V usage is TRBV7-9 and J usage is TRBJ2-1; no firm D call. CDR3 size: 11 residues. Germline V gene lookup returns CDR1 SEHNR and CDR2 FQNEAQ (reference sequence). Trimming left V 5 bases short and J 10 bases short, with 9 bases between.

This clonotype was detected a few times. The chain is built from TRBV4-1 and TRBJ2-5; 10 bases are shared with TRBD2. The CDR3 runs to 18 residues. Germline CDR1 MGHRA, CDR2 YSYEKL. Trimming took 0 bases from V and 4 from J; bases not matched to a gene: 11. This CDR3 is CASSQDLGLAGVRETQYF. The CDR3 nucleotides are TGCGCCAGCAGCCAAGATCTCGGCCTAGCGGGAGTCCGAGAGACCCAGTACTTC.

This clonotype was seen more than once but under ten times. The chain couples TRBV29-1 to TRBJ2-7, with D hard to call. The germline V gene has CDR1 SQVTM and CDR2 ANQGSEA. V shed 7 bases and J shed 3 bases, with 10 bases lying between them. The CDR3 has 11 amino acids. CDR3 amino acids: CSAEGNYEQYF. The CDR3 DNA reads TGCAGCGCCGAAGGTAACTACGAGCAGTACTTC.

The chain recombines TRBV6-1 with TRBJ1-5, with TRBD1 identical over 7 bases. This CDR3 region has 16 residues. Losses at the gene ends were 6 bases for V and 1 base for J; bases not matched to a gene: 9. The germline V gene has CDR1 MNHNS and CDR2 SASEGT. The CDR3 nucleotides are TGTGCCAGCAGCAGACAGGGCAGGTGGAGCAATCAGCCCCAGCATTTT. This gives the protein CASSRQGRWSNQPQHF.

This clonotype was picked up many times. V and J are TRBV28 and TRBJ2-1; the match to TRBD2 covers 8 bases. The CDR3 covers 16 residues. J gave up 4 bases and V 7 bases, and 12 bases lay outside the gene matches. Per the germline V gene, CDR1 is MDHEN and CDR2 is SYDVKM. The CDR3 spells CASTPTPLADYNEQFF. CDR3 DNA: TGTGCCAGCACCCCCACCCCACTAGCGGATTACAATGAGCAGTTCTTC. The full variable domain, its missing parts supplied by reference TRBV28 and TRBJ2-1, is DVKVTQSSRYLVKRTGEKVFLECVQDMDHENMFWYRQDPGLGLRLIYFSYDVKMKEKGDIPEGYSVSREKKERFSLILESASTNQTSMYLCASTPTPLADYNEQFFGPGTRLTVL.

V gene TRBV5-1 combines with J gene TRBJ1-2; no definite D call. V gave up 1 base and J gave up 4 bases, with 8 bases separating them. This CDR3 has 13 residues. The germline CDR1 and CDR2 sequences are SGHRS and YFSETQ. The CDR3 coding sequence is TGCGCCAGCAGCTTGTCGGAGAGCTATGGCTACACCTTC. Translated: CASSLSESYGYTF.

This clonotype has a count of ten or more. The chain is built from TRBV3-1 and TRBJ2-1; 10 positions agree with TRBD1. Germline CDR1 and CDR2: LGHDT and YNNKEL (reference sequence). The CDR3 has 13 amino acids. Losses at the gene ends were 0 bases for V and 15 bases for J; bases not matched to a gene: 5. The CDR3 sequence: CASSQEAGTGVFF. DNA for the CDR3: TGTGCCAGCAGCCAAGAGGCCGGGACAGGGGTGTTCTTC.

This clonotype was picked up a small number of times. The chain employs TRBV4-2 and TRBJ1-2; a weak D match, TRBD1 (6 bases). The germline V gene encodes CDR1 LGHNA and CDR2 YNFKEQ. The CDR3 loop spans 14 amino acids. The V gene lost 4 bases and the J gene lost 4 bases, with 13 bases spanning the gap. CDR3 residues: CASSPGQRGYGYTF. The CDR3, as DNA: TGTGCCAGCAGCCCTGGACAGCGGGGCTATGGCTACACCTTC.

V gene TRBV11-2 combines with J gene TRBJ2-4; 10 positions match TRBD2. With V trimmed by 10 bases and J by 6 bases, 12 bases remained unmatched. The length of the CDR3 is 15 residues. Germline V gene sequence: CDR1 SGHAT, CDR2 FQNNGV. CDR3 sequence (DNA): TGTGCCACCTCGCCGGGGACTAGCGCGAGAAACATTCAGTACTTC. The encoded protein is CATSPGTSARNIQYF.

In regard to this clonotype: As the CDR3 is not closed by the conserved phenylalanine or tryptophan, this likely results from a read error. The chain is built from TRBV3-1 and TRBJ1-1; D uncertain. With 3 bases removed from V and 7 bases from J, the gap between germline ends came to 15 bases. In germline, CDR1 is LGHDT, CDR2 YNNKEL (reference sequence). The CDR3 is 14 residues long. The CDR3 reads CASSQGSGNNEAFY. CDR3 in DNA: TGTGCCAGCAGCCAGGGTTCGGGGAATAATGAAGCTTTCTAT.

The rearrangement links TRBV7-6 to TRBJ2-1, with TRBD2 matching 13 bases. CDR1 is SGHVS, CDR2 FNYEAQ, per germline. J lost 10 bases, V lost 4 bases, and 7 bases had no gene match. The CDR3 consists of 15 residues. Here the CDR3 reads CASSSSGLAGIEQFF. The CDR3 nucleotides are TGTGCCAGCAGCTCCTCGGGACTAGCGGGAATCGAGCAGTTCTTC. Variable domain in full (rest from reference TRBV7-6 and TRBJ2-1): GAGVSQSPRYKVTKRGQDVALRCDPISGHVSLYWYRQALGQGPEFLTYFNYEAQQDKSGLPNDRFSAERPEGSISTLTIQRTEQRDSAMYRCASSSSGLAGIEQFFGPGTRLTVL.

This clonotype has at least ten counts. V gene TRBV12-3 or TRBV12-4 combines with J gene TRBJ2-3, with TRBD1 matching over 7 bases. This CDR3 has 15 amino acids. The V and J ends lost 2 bases and 1 base, in that order; junction bases with no gene match: 3. The CDR3 reads CASSLRGLGTDTQYF. The CDR3 DNA reads TGTGCCAGCAGTTTAAGGGGGCTTGGCACAGATACGCAGTATTTT.

This clonotype was picked up a small number of times. This chain connects TRBV2 to TRBJ2-3; tentative D call: TRBD2 (5 bases). The CDR3 has 17 amino acids. Germline CDR1 is SNHLY and CDR2 is FYNNEI. The V gene lost 2 bases and the J gene lost 2 bases, with 17 bases spanning the gap. The CDR3: CASSEMGEPLYTDTQYF. DNA for the CDR3: TGTGCCAGCAGTGAAATGGGAGAACCCTTATACACAGATACGCAGTATTTT.

This clonotype was observed a few times. CDR3 region: CASSFWGSSRSGNTIYF. The CDR3 bases are TGTGCCAGCAGTTTCTGGGGCAGTTCTCGCTCTGGAAACACCATATATTTT. The chain employs TRBV28 and TRBJ1-3; the D gene is possibly TRBD1 (5 bases). Looked up from germline, CDR1 is MDHEN and CDR2 is SYDVKM. This CDR3 region has 17 residues. Trimming removed 3 bases from V and 0 bases from J, with 15 bases in between. Based on the CDR3 plus reference TRBV28 and TRBJ1-3, the full variable domain is DVKVTQSSRYLVKRTGEKVFLECVQDMDHENMFWYRQDPGLGLRLIYFSYDVKMKEKGDIPEGYSVSREKKERFSLILESASTNQTSMYLCASSFWGSSRSGNTIYFGEGSWLTVV.

This chain uses TRBV12-3 or TRBV12-4 with TRBJ2-3; D is unresolved. The CDR3 loop spans 15 amino acids. V was trimmed by 7 bases and J by 10 bases, leaving 24 bases between them. The CDR3 DNA follows: TGTGCCAGCACCCTCTCGAATATTTCCAACTCGGCGCAGTATTTT. As protein: CASTLSNISNSAQYF.

This rearrangement joins TRBV4-3 to TRBJ2-7; the match to TRBD1 covers 10 bases. The CDR3 runs to 16 residues. V lost 0 bases and J lost 2; bases outside the gene matches: 4. Germline values: CDR1 LGHNA, CDR2 YSLEER. The CDR3 spells CASSQDLGTGAYEQYF. The CDR3, as DNA: TGCGCCAGCAGCCAAGATTTGGGGACAGGGGCCTACGAGCAGTACTTC.

A few counts support this clonotype. The V and J genes are TRBV20-1 and TRBJ2-1; the match to TRBD2 covers 8 bases. This CDR3 spans 17 amino acids. The germline V gene encodes CDR1 DFQATT and CDR2 SNEGSKA (reference sequence). Trimming removed 1 base from V and 9 bases from J; junction bases left unmatched: 17. This CDR3 is CSARGGGTGGPGIEQFF. The CDR3 DNA reads TGCAGTGCTAGAGGGGGGGGAACGGGAGGGCCGGGAATTGAGCAGTTCTTC.

This clonotype has just a few counts. This sequence joins TRBV4-1 and TRBJ2-5, with D possibly TRBD1 on 6 matching bases. Germline CDR1 and CDR2: MGHRA and YSYEKL. This CDR3 is built from 15 residues. The V end lost 4 bases, the J end lost 2 bases, and 14 bases lay between the germline ends. The CDR3 spells CASSLTGTSQETQYF. In DNA form, the CDR3 reads TGCGCCAGCAGCCTTACCGGGACATCACAAGAGACCCAGTACTTC.

This clonotype has more than one count but fewer than ten. The chain uses TRBV6-1 and TRBJ2-1; D might be TRBD2 (6 bases). Deletions cut 8 bases from V and 10 bases from J, with 21 bases between. The CDR3 consists of 14 residues. CDR1 is MNHNS, CDR2 SASEGT, per germline. The CDR3 loop is CASSVGNLGGEQFF. In nucleotides, the CDR3 is TGTGCCAGCTCCGTCGGGAACCTTGGAGGGGAGCAGTTCTTC.